This T cell receptor beta chain was sequenced in a study of T cell clonality in common variable immunodeficiency. Sequencing input was equivalent genomic DNA from CVID and controls. Generated by immunoSEQ multiplex PCR, the TCRdb table keeps only in-frame clones and is missing some. The specimen has about 47,000 clones, none found just once. Germline V gene sequence: CDR1 LGHDT, CDR2 YNNKEL (reference sequence). V dropped 1 base and J dropped 6; count of bases not matched to a gene: 3. The CDR3 spans 15 residues. Study results and limitations: CVID subjects showed higher TCRbeta clonality than healthy controls.

The sample holds many counts of this clone. The antigen remains undetermined. The CDR3 goes on 3 residues after the read ends, and that part is filled in from the germline J gene. The sequenced material came from peripheral blood mononuclear cells. V and J are TRBV3-1 (or the pseudogene TRBV3-2) and TRBJ2-7; 13 positions agree with TRBD2. The sequence was collected from a person aged 18-70 years in good health. The CDR3 spells CASSQARTSGSEQYF. The CDR3 DNA, read in part, is TGTGCCAGCAGCCAAGCCCGGACTAGCGGGAGCGAG.